One sample yielded the 20 T cell receptor beta chains listed below, sequenced in a study of early T cells in non-severe SARS-CoV-2 infection. TCRdb re-analysed the 5' RACE reads in MiXCR, keeping a single row per CDR3 protein. The sample has about 100,000 distinct CDR3 sequences; about 12% are singletons. The sample was whole blood. Receptor source: an adult who was a healthcare worker with PCR-confirmed SARS-CoV-2 infection or an uninfected control (not recorded which).

This clonotype occurred many times. The chain links TRBV7-8 to TRBJ1-5; perhaps TRBD1 as D (5 bases). V was trimmed by 6 bases and J by 7 bases, leaving 19 bases between them. Looked up from germline, CDR1 is SGHVS and CDR2 is FQNEAQ. This CDR3 is built from 15 residues. CDR3 sequence reads: CASSTGQLGRQPQHF. CDR3 bases: TGTGCCAGCAGTACGGGGCAATTAGGGAGGCAGCCCCAGCATTTT.

The table lists this clonotype with many counts. The gene calls are TRBV7-2 and TRBJ2-7; 11 bases agree with TRBD1. V was clipped by 2 bases and J by 6 bases; unmatched bases: 15. Looked up from germline, CDR1 is SGHTA and CDR2 is FQGNSA. The CDR3 spans 18 residues. The CDR3 sequence: CASSLREARRTGGGEQYF. The CDR3 DNA is TGTGCCAGCAGCTTACGAGAAGCTCGTAGGACAGGGGGCGGCGAGCAGTACTTC.

In its sample, this clonotype was seen a few times. J is TRBJ2-4 and V is TRBV7-8, with D possibly being TRBD1 or TRBD2 (5 bases each). The ends were cut back, 8 bases at V and 4 bases at J, with 21 bases in the middle. The germline V gene encodes CDR1 SGHVS and CDR2 FQNEAQ. This CDR3 has 16 residues. CDR3 bases: TGTGCCAGCTCCTCTTACGGGGCCCCAGCTAAAAACATTCAGTACTTC. Encoded protein: CASSSYGAPAKNIQYF.

The sample holds many counts of this clonotype. The chain recombines TRBV2 with TRBJ2-3; 7 nucleotides line up with TRBD2. The CDR3 is 14 residues long. CDR1 and CDR2 (germline): SNHLY, FYNNEI. V was pared by 3 bases and J by 3 bases, with 3 bases of the junction left unmatched. DNA for the CDR3: TGTGCCAGCAGTGAGGGCGGGGGAACAGATACGCAGTATTTT. It codes for CASSEGGGTDTQYF.

This clonotype was picked up many times. This chain joins TRBV18 and TRBJ2-3; TRBD1 agrees at 9 bases. This CDR3 has 14 amino acids. Germline trimming cut 3 bases from V and 5 bases from J; bases unmatched to any gene: 3. Germline CDR1 reads KGHSH; CDR2 reads LQKENI. CDR3 in DNA: TGTGCCAGCTCACCGTGGACAGGGGAAGATACGCAGTATTTT. As protein: CASSPWTGEDTQYF.

This clonotype was found a few times. This chain uses TRBV28 with TRBJ2-4, with no clear D. Germline V gene lookup returns CDR1 MDHEN and CDR2 SYDVKM. The CDR3 is 17 residues long. V lost 5 bases and J lost 0, with 17 bases in between. The CDR3 loop reads CASSRGESGLAKNIQYF. The CDR3 nucleotides are TGTGCCAGCAGTCGTGGGGAATCGGGTCTAGCCAAAAACATTCAGTACTTC. The whole variable domain, remainder taken from reference TRBV28 and TRBJ2-4, is DVKVTQSSRYLVKRTGEKVFLECVQDMDHENMFWYRQDPGLGLRLIYFSYDVKMKEKGDIPEGYSVSREKKERFSLILESASTNQTSMYLCASSRGESGLAKNIQYFGAGTRLSVL.

At least ten counts were recorded for this clonotype. The chain is built from TRBV7-9 and TRBJ1-5; D is perhaps TRBD1 (6 bases). Between the trimmed V and J ends, which lost 5 bases and 9 bases, there was a span of 32 bases. Germline V gives CDR1 SEHNR, CDR2 FQNEAQ (reference sequence). The CDR3 extends over 19 amino acids. The CDR3 is CASSPHQLWDTYINGPQHF. DNA for the CDR3: TGTGCCAGCAGCCCGCATCAATTGTGGGACACTTACATCAACGGGCCCCAGCATTTT.

The V and J genes are TRBV11-2 and TRBJ1-1; 7 bases map to TRBD1. Losses at the gene ends were 5 bases for V and 0 bases for J; bases not matched to a gene: 9. The CDR3 is 16 amino acids. Germline V gives CDR1 SGHAT, CDR2 FQNNGV. The CDR3 DNA sequence: TGTGCCAGCAGCCAACAACAGGGGATCATGAACACTGAAGCTTTCTTT. Translating gives CASSQQQGIMNTEAFF.

This clonotype occurred a few times. CDR3 loop: CSVDRGYPDTQYF. The CDR3 region has the DNA TGCAGCGTTGACAGGGGGTACCCAGATACGCAGTATTTT. The gene calls are TRBV29-1 and TRBJ2-3, with TRBD1 identical over 7 bases. The CDR3 loop spans 13 amino acids. The ends lost 3 bases at V and 4 bases at J; junction bases unmatched: 4. Germline CDR1 SQVTM, CDR2 ANQGSEA.

V is TRBV28 and J is TRBJ2-1; D not resolved. V dropped 2 bases and J dropped 5 bases, with 10 bases sitting between them. The germline V gene has CDR1 MDHEN and CDR2 SYDVKM. CDR3 size: 14 residues. CDR3 loop: CASSLRRSNNEQFF. CDR3 coding DNA: TGTGCCAGCAGTTTACGCCGATCTAACAATGAGCAGTTCTTC.

There are many counts of this clonotype. The chain uses TRBV28 and TRBJ2-7; no firm D call. Germline CDR1 and CDR2: MDHEN and SYDVKM. Trimming cost V 8 bases and J 0 bases, with 5 bases left between them. This CDR3 spans 11 amino acids. CDR3 in amino acids: CASGISYEQYF. The DNA for the CDR3 is TGTGCCAGCGGCATCTCCTACGAGCAGTACTTC.

In this sample, this clonotype turned up a few times. The V gene is TRBV7-8, the J gene TRBJ2-3; 12 bases align to TRBD2. Trimming took 3 bases from V and 6 from J; bases not matched to a gene: 4. CDR1 is SGHVS, CDR2 FQNEAQ, per germline. The CDR3 loop spans 15 amino acids. The CDR3 sequence is CASSFRLAGDDTQYF. CDR3 nucleotide sequence: TGTGCCAGCAGCTTCCGACTAGCGGGGGACGATACGCAGTATTTT.

The gene calls are TRBV5-1 and TRBJ2-3, with TRBD2 as a possible D gene (5 bases). V was clipped by 1 base and J by 6 bases, with 12 bases between them. From germline, CDR1 is SGHRS and CDR2 YFSETQ. The CDR3 length is 14 residues. The CDR3, as DNA: TGCGCCAGCAGCTTGTCGGCGGGTGGGGATACGCAGTATTTT. Its protein product is CASSLSAGGDTQYF. The full variable domain, with the rest looked up from reference TRBV5-1 and TRBJ2-3, is KAGVTQTPRYLIKTRGQQVTLSCSPISGHRSVSWYQQTPGQGLQFLFEYFSETQRNKGNFPGRFSGRQFSNSRSEMNVSTLELGDSALYLCASSLSAGGDTQYFGPGTRLTVL.

This clonotype was counted at least ten times. This chain connects TRBV4-2 to TRBJ1-5, with unresolved D. The CDR3 contains 16 residues. With 6 bases removed from V and 6 bases from J, the gap between germline ends came to 21 bases. Per germline, CDR1 LGHNA and CDR2 YNFKEQ. CDR3 in amino acids: CASRIDGSSGGQPQHF. CDR3 in DNA: TGTGCCAGCAGAATAGACGGAAGCTCTGGAGGTCAGCCCCAGCATTTT.

The chain is built from TRBV5-5 and TRBJ2-3; TRBD2 aligns across 7 bases. Looked up from germline, CDR1 is SGHKS and CDR2 is YYEKEE (reference sequence). The CDR3 has 16 amino acids. The V segment lost 0 bases and the J segment 2 bases; nucleotides outside the gene matches: 6. The DNA for the CDR3 is TGTGCCAGCAGCTTGGGCACGGGGGGATTCACAGATACGCAGTATTTT. The encoded protein is CASSLGTGGFTDTQYF.

This chain joins TRBV27 and TRBJ1-6, with D possibly being TRBD1 (5 bases). Per the germline V gene, CDR1 is MNHEY and CDR2 is SMNVEV (reference sequence). V lost 3 bases to trimming and J lost 9 bases, with 12 bases between them. This CDR3 contains 14 residues. The CDR3, as DNA: TGTGCCAGCAGTTTGGGACCGGACTTTTCACCCCTCCACTTT. Translation: CASSLGPDFSPLHF.

This clonotype was picked up many times. This chain joins TRBV28 and TRBJ1-1; TRBD1 might be the D (6 bases). Per germline, CDR1 MDHEN and CDR2 SYDVKM. The ends were cut back, 6 bases at V and 4 bases at J, with 21 bases in the middle. The CDR3 loop spans 16 amino acids. For the CDR3, the DNA is TGTGCCAGCAGACCCGGGACAAGGGGGATATTCACTGAAGCTTTCTTT. Residues: CASRPGTRGIFTEAFF. Supplemented by reference TRBV28 and TRBJ1-1, the full variable domain reads DVKVTQSSRYLVKRTGEKVFLECVQDMDHENMFWYRQDPGLGLRLIYFSYDVKMKEKGDIPEGYSVSREKKERFSLILESASTNQTSMYLCASRPGTRGIFTEAFFGQGTRLTVV.

This clonotype was found many times. The chain is built from TRBV27 and TRBJ2-7; D might be TRBD2 (6 bases). Deletions cut 4 bases from V and 6 bases from J, with 16 bases between. Per germline, CDR1 MNHEY and CDR2 SMNVEV (reference sequence). This CDR3 contains 14 residues. CDR3 sequence reads: CASSSRGGFGEQYF. CDR3 DNA: TGTGCCAGCAGTTCCCGTGGGGGGTTTGGCGAGCAGTACTTC.

This clonotype showed up just a few times. The junction and the germline gene differ at one end; a read error may be behind it. The chain recombines TRBV7-8 with TRBJ2-6; D possibly matches TRBD1 or TRBD2 (5 bases each). The CDR3 loop spans 15 amino acids. The germline V gene has CDR1 SGHVS and CDR2 FQNEAQ. Here the CDR3 reads CASSFRAPGANVLTF. The DNA of the CDR3 is TGTGCCAGCAGCTTCAGGGCCCCCGGGGCCAACGTCCTGACCTTC.

This clonotype was counted a few times. V usage is TRBV10-3 and J usage is TRBJ1-2; no firm D call. The CDR3 is 14 residues long. V lost 2 bases and J 7 bases, leaving 14 bases between the germline ends. Germline values: CDR1 ENHRY, CDR2 SYGVKD. CDR3 DNA: TGTGCCATCAGTGAGGAGGTGGTTAGGGCTGGCTACACCTTC. Its translation: CAISEEVVRAGYTF.